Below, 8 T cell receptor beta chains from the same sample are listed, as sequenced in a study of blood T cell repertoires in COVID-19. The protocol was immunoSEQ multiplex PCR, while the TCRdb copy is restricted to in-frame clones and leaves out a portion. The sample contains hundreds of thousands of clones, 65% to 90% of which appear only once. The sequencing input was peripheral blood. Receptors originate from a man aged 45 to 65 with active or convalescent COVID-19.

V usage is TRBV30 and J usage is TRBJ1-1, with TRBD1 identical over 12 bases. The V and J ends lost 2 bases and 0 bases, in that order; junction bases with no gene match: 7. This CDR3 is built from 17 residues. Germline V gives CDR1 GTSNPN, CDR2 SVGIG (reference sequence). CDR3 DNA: TGTGCCTGGAGTCCCCGGGACAGGGGGCTGATGAACACTGAAGCTTTCTTT. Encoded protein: CAWSPRDRGLMNTEAFF. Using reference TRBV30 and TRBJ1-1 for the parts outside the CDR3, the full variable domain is SQTIHQWPATLVQPVGSPLSLECTVEGTSNPNLYWYRQAAGRGLQLLFYSVGIGQISSEVPQNLSASRPQDRQFILSSKKLLLSDSGFYLCAWSPRDRGLMNTEAFFGQGTRLTVV.

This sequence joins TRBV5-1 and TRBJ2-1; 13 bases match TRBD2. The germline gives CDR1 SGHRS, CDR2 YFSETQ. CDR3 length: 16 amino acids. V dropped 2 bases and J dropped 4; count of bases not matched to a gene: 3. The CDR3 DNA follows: TGCGCCAGCAGCTTTGGGACTAGCGGGGATTACAATGAGCAGTTCTTC. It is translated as CASSFGTSGDYNEQFF. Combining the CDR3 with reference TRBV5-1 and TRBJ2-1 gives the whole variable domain KAGVTQTPRYLIKTRGQQVTLSCSPISGHRSVSWYQQTPGQGLQFLFEYFSETQRNKGNFPGRFSGRQFSNSRSEMNVSTLELGDSALYLCASSFGTSGDYNEQFFGPGTRLTVL.

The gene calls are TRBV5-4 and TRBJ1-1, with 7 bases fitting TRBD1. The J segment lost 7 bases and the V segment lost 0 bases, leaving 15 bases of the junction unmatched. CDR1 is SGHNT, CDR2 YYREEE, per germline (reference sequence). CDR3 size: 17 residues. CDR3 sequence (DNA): TGTGCCAGCAGCTTGGGTGGGGCCTCACAGGGGATACTTGAAGCTTTCTTT. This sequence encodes CASSLGGASQGILEAFF.

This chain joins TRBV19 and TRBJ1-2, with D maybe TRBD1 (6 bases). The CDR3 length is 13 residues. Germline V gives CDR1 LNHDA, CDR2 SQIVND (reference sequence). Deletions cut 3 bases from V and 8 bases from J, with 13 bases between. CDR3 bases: TGTGCCAGTAGTATGGTACAGGGTGGCGGCTACACCTTC. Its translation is CASSMVQGGGYTF.

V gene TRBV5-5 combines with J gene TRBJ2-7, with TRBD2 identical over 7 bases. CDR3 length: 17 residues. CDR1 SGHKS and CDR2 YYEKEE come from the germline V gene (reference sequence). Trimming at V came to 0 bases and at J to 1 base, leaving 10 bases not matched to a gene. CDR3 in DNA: TGTGCCAGCAGCTTGGCCCCTGGTGGGGGGGGTTCCTACGAGCAGTACTTC. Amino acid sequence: CASSLAPGGGGSYEQYF.

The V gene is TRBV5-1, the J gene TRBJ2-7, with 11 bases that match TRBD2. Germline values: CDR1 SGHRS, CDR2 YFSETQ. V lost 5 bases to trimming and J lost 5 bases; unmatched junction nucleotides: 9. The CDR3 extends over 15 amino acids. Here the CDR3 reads CASSKTSGGPNEQYF. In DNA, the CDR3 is TGCGCCAGCAGTAAAACTAGCGGGGGCCCTAACGAGCAGTACTTC.

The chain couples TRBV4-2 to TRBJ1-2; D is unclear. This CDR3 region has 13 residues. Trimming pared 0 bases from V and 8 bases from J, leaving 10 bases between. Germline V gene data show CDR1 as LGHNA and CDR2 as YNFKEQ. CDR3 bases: TGTGCCAGCAGCCAAGATCGGACTGCGGGCTACACCTTC. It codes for CASSQDRTAGYTF.

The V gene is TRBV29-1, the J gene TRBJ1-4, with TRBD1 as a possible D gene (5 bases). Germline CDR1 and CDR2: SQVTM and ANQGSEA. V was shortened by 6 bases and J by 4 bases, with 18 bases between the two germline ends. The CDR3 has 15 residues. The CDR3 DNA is TGCAGCGTATTACCCCCCGGGGGATATAATGAAAAACTGTTTTTT. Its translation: CSVLPPGGYNEKLFF.